The subject of this entry is one T cell receptor beta chain. Its cognate antigen is unknown. One end of the junction varies from germline; a read error may be responsible. These data belong to a study of cytomegalovirus exposure and HLA in healthy donors. Study-level points and caveats: Trimming of TCR beta V- and J-genes showed a link, identified in a later analysis, to a missense DCLRE1C variant. Among donors in an Asian-associated ancestry cluster, a later analysis reportedly found fewer N-insertions than the roughly 700-donor mean.

The PCR contained 60 Vbeta and 13 Jbeta primers. Original data processing: In a later analysis, of around 80 million unique beta chains, roughly 11 million appeared in at least two donors. Generated by immunoSEQ multiplex PCR, the TCRdb table keeps only in-frame clones and is missing some. V, J and clone size reflect that table, while D and trimming were determined from the DNA. The data show around 30,000 clones, about 60% seen once. From germline, CDR1 is SSHAT and CDR2 FNYEAQ (reference sequence). This CDR3 is built from 15 residues. The origin of this receptor is a man aged 45-65 years in good health and CMV-seropositive. Sequencing was performed on PBMCs. The chain recombines TRBV7-7 with TRBJ2-7; 14 bases align to TRBD2. CDR3 residues: CASSKGTSGRYEQYF. The CDR3, as DNA: TGTGCTAGCAGCAAGGGGACTAGCGGGAGATACGAGCAGTACTTC.